The clone carrying this T cell receptor beta chain has a count of ten or more. Its target is unknown. The data stem from a study of T cell repertoires in cytomegalovirus infection. Across the study: Public TCR beta signature analysis indicated the presence of both CMV infection and matching HLA type.

The CDR3 totals 16 residues. Germline V CDR1 and CDR2: MNHEY, SVGEGT. Trimming cost V 0 bases and J 5 bases, with 17 bases left between them. MiXCR, applied by TCRdb to the reads, yields one record per CDR3 protein. The sample contains roughly 230,000 distinct CDR3 sequences, about a sixth of which appear only once. Study-wide results and caveats: Summed frequency of public TCR beta families distinguished CMV carriers with the relevant HLA. Dominant in the ex vivo response were TCR beta clonotypes restricted by HLA-C and specific for CMV.

This sequence was found in a human donor in good health (CMV status not recorded). Some clones in this sample may be carry-over from other donors' samples. Sample: CD8+ T cells from PBMCs. V gene TRBV6-2 or TRBV6-3 combines with J gene TRBJ2-7; D is possibly TRBD2 (6 bases). The CDR3 sequence is CASSYSIPLGGDEQYF. In DNA, the CDR3 is TGTGCCAGCAGTTACTCGATACCCCTGGGGGGAGACGAGCAGTACTTC.